The 22 T cell receptor beta chains presented below share a single source sample, sequenced in a study of response to subunit inactivated influenza vaccine. TCRdb re-called the RT-PCR reads with MiXCR, one entry per CDR3 protein. Of hundreds of thousands of distinct CDR3 sequences in the sample, roughly 20% were seen once. Material: PBMCs from blood, obtained approximately 22 months after vaccination. These receptors came from a man aged 50 to 69 who received an inactivated influenza vaccine.

The V gene is TRBV12-3 or TRBV12-4, the J gene TRBJ1-1; D is possibly TRBD1 (6 bases). The CDR3 loop spans 12 amino acids. V gave up 6 bases and J gave up 10 bases, with 15 bases separating them. The CDR3 spells CASRPLTGRAFF. The DNA of the CDR3 is TGTGCCAGCAGACCTTTAACAGGGAGAGCTTTCTTT.

This chain links TRBV4-2 with TRBJ1-4, with D unclear. The CDR3 has 15 residues. The V end was cut by 1 base, the J end by 4 bases, with 10 bases between. From germline, CDR1 is LGHNA and CDR2 YNFKEQ. The CDR3 DNA follows: TGTGCCAGCAGCCAAGGAGGCGACGGTAATGAAAAACTGTTTTTT. Its translation is CASSQGGDGNEKLFF.

This clonotype was recorded at least ten times. The chain combines TRBV28 with TRBJ1-4, with TRBD1 identical over 9 bases. The V gene's germline CDR1 is MDHEN and CDR2 SYDVKM. The V gene end was trimmed by 6 bases and the J gene end by 7 bases; junction bases not matched to a gene: 9. The CDR3 has 15 residues. DNA for the CDR3: TGTGCCAGCAGGCCCTTAGGGACAGGGATTGAAAAACTGTTTTTT. Translation gives CASRPLGTGIEKLFF.

CDR3 in amino acids: CASSYSPDINSPLHF. In DNA, the CDR3 is TGTGCCAGCAGTTACTCGCCGGACATTAATTCACCCCTCCACTTT. The chain couples TRBV6-2 or TRBV6-3 to TRBJ1-6; tentatively, D is TRBD1 (5 bases). Germline lookup yields CDR1 MNHEY and CDR2 SVGEGT. The CDR3 contains 15 residues. Trimming removed 0 bases from V and 6 bases from J, with 9 bases in between.

This clonotype was counted between two and nine times. The genes are TRBV12-3 or TRBV12-4 and TRBJ1-5, with TRBD1 as a possible D gene (5 bases). The CDR3 loop spans 15 amino acids. The germline V and J ends were trimmed by 1 base and 3 bases, with 10 bases remaining between them. The chain's CDR3 is CASSLGRDYNQPQHF. The CDR3 coding sequence is TGTGCCAGCAGTTTAGGTAGGGACTACAATCAGCCCCAGCATTTT.

This clonotype was seen repeatedly, ten times or more. This chain uses TRBV5-4 with TRBJ2-3; 10 bases are shared with TRBD2. Trimming cost V 4 bases and J 6 bases; bases outside gene matches: 5. The CDR3 sequence is 14 residues long. Germline loops: CDR1 SGHNT, CDR2 YYREEE (reference sequence). CDR3: CASSLGTSVDTQYF. The CDR3 DNA is TGTGCCAGCAGCCTCGGGACTAGCGTTGATACGCAGTATTTT.

Many counts were recorded for this clonotype. The J gene is TRBJ1-2, the V gene TRBV9, with a tentative D call TRBD1 (6 bases). V lost 2 bases, J lost 4 bases, and 12 bases lay in between. CDR1 is SGDLS, CDR2 YYNGEE, per germline. The CDR3 has 14 residues. As DNA, the CDR3 is TGTGCCAGCAGCGTGCGACAGGAGACCTATGGCTACACCTTC. Amino acid sequence: CASSVRQETYGYTF.

This clonotype was seen more than once but under ten times. The chain links TRBV27 to TRBJ2-5; D remains ambiguous. Trimming shortened V by 4 bases and J by 4 bases, and 22 bases separated the two germline ends. Germline CDR1 reads MNHEY; CDR2 reads SMNVEV (reference sequence). CDR3 length equals 17 residues. This CDR3 is CASSSTSDALRVETQYF. In DNA, the CDR3 is TGTGCCAGCAGTTCAACCTCGGACGCTCTACGGGTAGAGACCCAGTACTTC.

This clonotype was detected only a few times. The J gene is TRBJ2-7, the V gene TRBV15; D call uncertain. CDR3 length: 12 amino acids. Germline CDR1 reads LNHNV; CDR2 reads YYDKDF (reference sequence). Trimming pared 0 bases from V and 7 bases from J, leaving 7 bases between. CDR3 region: CATSRDGQEQYF. The CDR3 region has the DNA TGTGCCACCAGCAGAGATGGGCAGGAGCAGTACTTC.

The chain combines TRBV5-6 with TRBJ2-7, with D unresolved. This CDR3 spans 16 amino acids. The germline CDR1 and CDR2 sequences are SGHDT and YYEEEE. Trimming left V 0 bases short and J 1 base short, with 14 bases between. The CDR3 is CASSLVRYDTSYEQYF. DNA for the CDR3: TGTGCCAGCAGCTTGGTAAGGTACGACACGTCCTACGAGCAGTACTTC.

The chain employs TRBV10-3 and TRBJ1-1, with 7 bases aligning to TRBD1. After removal of 10 bases from V and 0 bases from J, the junction contained 8 bases not matched to a gene. This CDR3 comprises 14 residues. The germline CDR1 and CDR2 sequences are ENHRY and SYGVKD. The DNA of the CDR3 is TGTGCCACCCTACAGGGGTCAATGAACACTGAAGCTTTCTTT. Protein: CATLQGSMNTEAFF.

The rearrangement uses TRBV5-1 and TRBJ2-3, with D perhaps TRBD1 (5 bases). CDR3 size: 16 residues. V shed 0 bases and J shed 1 base, with 12 bases lying between them. Germline values: CDR1 SGHRS, CDR2 YFSETQ. CDR3 loop: CASSLGQGMGTDTQYF. The CDR3 DNA reads as TGCGCCAGCAGCTTGGGTCAGGGAATGGGCACAGATACGCAGTATTTT.

Notes on this clonotype: A clone one base away is much larger, so this may be a read error. A read error is likely, as this CDR3 ends without the conserved phenylalanine or tryptophan. The chain uses TRBV11-1 and TRBJ1-1; D gene uncertain. Trimming stripped 2 bases from V and 1 base from J, with 2 bases between. This CDR3 has 12 amino acids. Germline assignment: CDR1 SGHAT and CDR2 FQDESV (reference sequence). DNA of the CDR3: TGTGCCAGCAGCTTATCGAACACTGAAGCTTTCTTG. Translating gives CASSLSNTEAFL.

This clonotype has a handful of counts. This chain uses TRBV15 with TRBJ1-2; D unclear. With 0 bases removed from V and 3 bases from J, the gap between germline ends came to 8 bases. The CDR3 contains 14 residues. CDR1 and CDR2 (germline): LNHNV, YYDKDF (reference sequence). The chain's CDR3 is CATSREGGYYGYTF. For the CDR3, the DNA is TGTGCCACCAGCAGAGAGGGCGGATACTATGGCTACACCTTC. Using reference TRBV15 and TRBJ1-2 for the parts outside the CDR3, the full variable domain is DAMVIQNPRYQVTQFGKPVTLSCSQTLNHNVMYWYQQKSSQAPKLLFHYYDKDFNNEADTPDNFQSRRPNTSFCFLDIRSPGLGDTAMYLCATSREGGYYGYTFGSGTRLTVV.

The chain employs TRBV12-3 or TRBV12-4 and TRBJ2-7; D uncertain. This CDR3 has 14 residues. Trimming removed 1 base at V and 2 bases at J, with 9 bases between. CDR3 bases: TGTGCCAGCAGTTTAGGGGGTGGTCCCTACGAGCAGTACTTC. It translates to CASSLGGGPYEQYF.

This chain joins TRBV3-1 and TRBJ1-1, with D perhaps matching TRBD1 (5 bases). V lost 8 bases and J lost 5, with 9 bases in between. In germline, CDR1 is LGHDT, CDR2 YNNKEL (reference sequence). The CDR3 runs 11 residues. The DNA of the CDR3 is TGTGCCAGCGGAAGACAGACTGAAGCTTTCTTT. It is translated as CASGRQTEAFF.

The chain couples TRBV29-1 to TRBJ1-1, with D unresolved. The germline gives CDR1 SQVTM, CDR2 ANQGSEA. V shed 7 bases and J shed 0 bases, with 6 bases lying between them. The CDR3 extends over 11 amino acids. The CDR3 sequence is CSGWLNTEAFF. Written as DNA, the CDR3 is TGCAGCGGATGGTTGAACACTGAAGCTTTCTTT.

This clonotype was seen a handful of times. The genes are TRBV20-1 and TRBJ2-6; no firm D call. The CDR3 runs to 15 residues. Per germline, CDR1 DFQATT and CDR2 SNEGSKA (reference sequence). V lost 5 bases, J lost 0 bases, and 11 bases lay in between. CDR3 protein: CSASNSASGANVLTF. DNA for the CDR3: TGCAGTGCTTCAAATTCGGCCTCTGGGGCCAACGTCCTGACTTTC.

This rearrangement joins TRBV4-3 to TRBJ1-2; 7 nucleotides line up with TRBD1. The CDR3 is made up of 18 amino acids. From germline, CDR1 is LGHNA and CDR2 YSLEER. V lost 0 bases to trimming and J lost 1 base; unmatched junction nucleotides: 11. CDR3 bases: TGCGCCAGCAGCCAAGAGACGGACAGGCCCGTTCTTAACTATGGCTACACCTTC. This gives the protein CASSQETDRPVLNYGYTF.

The chain recombines TRBV7-9 with TRBJ2-1; possibly TRBD1 for D (5 bases). Looked up from germline, CDR1 is SEHNR and CDR2 is FQNEAQ (reference sequence). V dropped 1 base and J dropped 8 bases, with 15 bases sitting between them. The CDR3 length is 15 residues. CDR3 amino acids: CASSLGQGSYDEQFF. In nucleotides, the CDR3 is TGTGCCAGCAGCTTAGGTCAGGGATCGTATGATGAGCAGTTCTTC.

The chain is built from TRBV29-1 and TRBJ2-3; weak D call: TRBD1 (6 bases). Trimming removed 0 bases at V and 0 bases at J, with 13 bases between. Germline V gene sequence: CDR1 SQVTM, CDR2 ANQGSEA. The CDR3 is 16 amino acids. The CDR3: CSVEDHRTASTDTQYF. The CDR3 DNA follows: TGCAGCGTTGAAGACCACAGGACAGCCAGCACAGATACGCAGTATTTT.

Ten or more counts support this clonotype. The chain links TRBV24-1 to TRBJ1-5; D call uncertain. V was trimmed by 3 bases and J by 7 bases, leaving 9 bases between them. Germline V lookup: CDR1 KGHDR, CDR2 SFDVKD. CDR3 length: 13 amino acids. This chain's CDR3 is CATSDRSIQPQHF. The CDR3 nucleotides are TGTGCCACCAGTGATCGAAGTATCCAGCCCCAGCATTTT.